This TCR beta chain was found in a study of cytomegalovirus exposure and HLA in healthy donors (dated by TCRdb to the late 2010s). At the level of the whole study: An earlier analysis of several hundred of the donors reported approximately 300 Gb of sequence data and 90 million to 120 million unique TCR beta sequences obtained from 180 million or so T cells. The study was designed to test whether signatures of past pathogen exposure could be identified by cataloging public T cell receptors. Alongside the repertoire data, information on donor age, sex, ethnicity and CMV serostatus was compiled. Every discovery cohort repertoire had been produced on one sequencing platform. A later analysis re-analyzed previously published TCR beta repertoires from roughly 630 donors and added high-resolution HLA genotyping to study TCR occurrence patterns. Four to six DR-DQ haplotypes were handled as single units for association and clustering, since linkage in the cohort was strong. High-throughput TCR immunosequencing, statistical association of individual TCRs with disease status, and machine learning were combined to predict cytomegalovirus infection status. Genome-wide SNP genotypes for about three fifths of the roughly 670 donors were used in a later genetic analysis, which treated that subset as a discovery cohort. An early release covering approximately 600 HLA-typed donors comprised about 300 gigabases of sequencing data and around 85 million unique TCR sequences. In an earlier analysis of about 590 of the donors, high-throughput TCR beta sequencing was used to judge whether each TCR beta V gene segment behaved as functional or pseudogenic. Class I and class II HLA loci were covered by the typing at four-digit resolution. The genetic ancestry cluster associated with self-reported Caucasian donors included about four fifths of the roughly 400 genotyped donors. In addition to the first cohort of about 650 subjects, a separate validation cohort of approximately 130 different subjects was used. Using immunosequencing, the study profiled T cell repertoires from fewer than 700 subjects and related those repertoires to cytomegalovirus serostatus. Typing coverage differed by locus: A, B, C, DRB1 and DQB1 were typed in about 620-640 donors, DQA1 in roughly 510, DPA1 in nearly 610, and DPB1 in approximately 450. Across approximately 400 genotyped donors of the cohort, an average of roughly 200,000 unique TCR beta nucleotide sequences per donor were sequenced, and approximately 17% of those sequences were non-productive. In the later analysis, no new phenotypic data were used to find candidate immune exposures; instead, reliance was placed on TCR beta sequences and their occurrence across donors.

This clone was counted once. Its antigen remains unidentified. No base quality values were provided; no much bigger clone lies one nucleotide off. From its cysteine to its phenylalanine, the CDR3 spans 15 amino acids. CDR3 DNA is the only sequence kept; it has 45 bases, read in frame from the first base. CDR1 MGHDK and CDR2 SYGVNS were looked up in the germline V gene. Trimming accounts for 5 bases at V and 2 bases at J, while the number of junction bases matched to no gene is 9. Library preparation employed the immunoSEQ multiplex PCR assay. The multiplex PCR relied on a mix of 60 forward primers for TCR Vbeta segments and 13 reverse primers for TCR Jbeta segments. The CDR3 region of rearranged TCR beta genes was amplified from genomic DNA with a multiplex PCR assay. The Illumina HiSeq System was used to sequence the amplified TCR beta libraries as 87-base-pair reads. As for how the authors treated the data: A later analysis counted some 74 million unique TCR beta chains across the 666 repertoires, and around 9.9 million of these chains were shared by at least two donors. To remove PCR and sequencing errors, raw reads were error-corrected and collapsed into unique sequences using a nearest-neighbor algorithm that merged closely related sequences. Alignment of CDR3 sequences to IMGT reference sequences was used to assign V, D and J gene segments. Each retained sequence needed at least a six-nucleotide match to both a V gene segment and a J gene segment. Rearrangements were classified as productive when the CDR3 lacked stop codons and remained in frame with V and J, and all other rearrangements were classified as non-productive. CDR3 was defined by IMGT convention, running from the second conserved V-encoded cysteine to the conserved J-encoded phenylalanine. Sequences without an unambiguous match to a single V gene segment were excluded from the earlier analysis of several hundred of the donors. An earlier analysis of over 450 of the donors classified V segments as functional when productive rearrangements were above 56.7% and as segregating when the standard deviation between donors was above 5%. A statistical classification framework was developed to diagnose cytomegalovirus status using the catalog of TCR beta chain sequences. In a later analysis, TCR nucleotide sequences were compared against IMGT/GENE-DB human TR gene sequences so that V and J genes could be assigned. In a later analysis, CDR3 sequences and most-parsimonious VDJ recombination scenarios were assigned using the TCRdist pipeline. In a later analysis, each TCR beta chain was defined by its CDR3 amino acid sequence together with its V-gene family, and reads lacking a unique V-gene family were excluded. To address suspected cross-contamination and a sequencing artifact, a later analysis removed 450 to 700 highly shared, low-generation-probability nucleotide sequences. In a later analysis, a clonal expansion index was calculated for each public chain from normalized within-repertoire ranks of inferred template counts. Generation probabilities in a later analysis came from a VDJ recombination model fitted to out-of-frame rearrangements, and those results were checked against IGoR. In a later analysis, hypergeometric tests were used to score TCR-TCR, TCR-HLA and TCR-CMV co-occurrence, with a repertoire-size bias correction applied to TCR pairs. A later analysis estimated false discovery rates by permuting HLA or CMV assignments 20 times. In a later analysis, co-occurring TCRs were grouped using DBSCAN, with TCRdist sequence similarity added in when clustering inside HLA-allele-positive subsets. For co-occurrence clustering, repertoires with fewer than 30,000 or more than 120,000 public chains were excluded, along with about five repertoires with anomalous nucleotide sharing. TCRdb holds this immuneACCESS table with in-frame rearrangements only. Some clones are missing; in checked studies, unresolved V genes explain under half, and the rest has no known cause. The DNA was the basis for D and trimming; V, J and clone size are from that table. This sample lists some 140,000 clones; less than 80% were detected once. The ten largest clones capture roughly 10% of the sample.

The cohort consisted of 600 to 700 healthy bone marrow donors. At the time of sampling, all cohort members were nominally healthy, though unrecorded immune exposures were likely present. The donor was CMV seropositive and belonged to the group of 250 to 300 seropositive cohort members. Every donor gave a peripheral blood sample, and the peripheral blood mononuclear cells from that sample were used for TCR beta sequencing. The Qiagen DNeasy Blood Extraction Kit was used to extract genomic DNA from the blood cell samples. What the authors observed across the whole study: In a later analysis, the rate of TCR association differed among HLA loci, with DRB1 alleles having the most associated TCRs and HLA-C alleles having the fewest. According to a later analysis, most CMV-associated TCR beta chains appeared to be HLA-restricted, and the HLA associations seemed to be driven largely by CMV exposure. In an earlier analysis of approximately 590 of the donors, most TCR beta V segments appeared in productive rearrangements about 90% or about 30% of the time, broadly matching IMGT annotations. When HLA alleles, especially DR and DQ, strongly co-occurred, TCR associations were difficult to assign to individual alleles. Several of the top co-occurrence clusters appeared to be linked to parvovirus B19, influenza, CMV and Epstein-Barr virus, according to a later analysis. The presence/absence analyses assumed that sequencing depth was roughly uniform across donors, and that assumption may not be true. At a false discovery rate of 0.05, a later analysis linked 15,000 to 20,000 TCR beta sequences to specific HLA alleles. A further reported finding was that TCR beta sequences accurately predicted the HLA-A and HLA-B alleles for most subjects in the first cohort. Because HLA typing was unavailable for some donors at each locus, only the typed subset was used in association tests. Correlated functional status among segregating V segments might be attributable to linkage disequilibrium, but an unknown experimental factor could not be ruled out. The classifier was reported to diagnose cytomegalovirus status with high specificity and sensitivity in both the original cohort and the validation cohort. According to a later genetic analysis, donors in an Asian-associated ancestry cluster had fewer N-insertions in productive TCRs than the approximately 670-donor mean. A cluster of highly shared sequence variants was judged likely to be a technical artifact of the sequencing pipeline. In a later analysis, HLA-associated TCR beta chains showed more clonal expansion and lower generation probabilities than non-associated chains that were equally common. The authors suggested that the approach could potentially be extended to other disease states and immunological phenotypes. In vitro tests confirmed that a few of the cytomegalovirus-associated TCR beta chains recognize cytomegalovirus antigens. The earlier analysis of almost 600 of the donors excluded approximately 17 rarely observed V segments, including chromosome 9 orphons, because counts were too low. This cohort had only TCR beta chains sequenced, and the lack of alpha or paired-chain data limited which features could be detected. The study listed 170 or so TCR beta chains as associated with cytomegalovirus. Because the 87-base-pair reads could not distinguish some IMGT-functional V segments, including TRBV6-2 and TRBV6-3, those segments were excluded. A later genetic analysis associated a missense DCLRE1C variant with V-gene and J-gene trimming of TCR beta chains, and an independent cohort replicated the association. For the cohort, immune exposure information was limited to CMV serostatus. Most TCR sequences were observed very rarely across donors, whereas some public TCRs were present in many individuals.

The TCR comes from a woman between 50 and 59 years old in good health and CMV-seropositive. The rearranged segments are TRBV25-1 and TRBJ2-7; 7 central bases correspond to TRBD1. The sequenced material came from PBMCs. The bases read TGTGCCAGCAGTTCAACCATGACAGGGACCTACGAGCAGTACTTC. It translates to CASSSTMTGTYEQYF.